Listed below are T cell receptor beta chains from one sample, sequenced in a study of T cell repertoires in cytomegalovirus infection. One entry per CDR3 protein results from TCRdb running MiXCR on the reads. Of about 150,000 distinct CDR3 sequences listed, over 25% are singletons. These TCRs are of unknown antigen specificity. The sample consisted of CD8+ T cells from cultured PBMCs, taken from culture after CMV antigen stimulation. The source is a human donor in good health (CMV status not recorded). Some clones in this sample may be carry-over from other donors' samples. Both conserved end residues are part of each CDR3. Each record gives: V gene, J gene, D gene, clone size, CDR3 DNA, CDR3 protein. A D gene is named only where the DNA matches it firmly. Part of the rows lack a size; the others show once, few, many or a class for expanded clones.

V: TRBV27
J: TRBJ1-2
D: TRBD1
size: many
DNA: TGTGCCAGCAGTTCGAATTCGGACAGGGATGGCTACACCTTC
CDR3: CASSSNSDRDGYTF

V: TRBV7-2
J: TRBJ1-4
D: -
size: once
DNA: TGTGCCAGCAGCTGGGGGGGAGTCGGAAGTAGCGAAAAACTGTTTTTT
CDR3: CASSWGGVGSSEKLFF

V: TRBV7-2
J: TRBJ1-2
D: TRBD1
size: many
DNA: TGTGCCAGCAGCTTAGTCGGGACAGGGAAGATTATCTATGGCTACACCTTC
CDR3: CASSLVGTGKIIYGYTF

V: TRBV5-5
J: TRBJ1-1
D: -
size: -
DNA: TGTGCCAGCAGCTTGGACCCTGGGGGCCCTGAAGCTTTCTTT
CDR3: CASSLDPGGPEAFF

V: TRBV7-9
J: TRBJ1-4
D: TRBD1
size: -
DNA: TGTGCCAGCAGCTCTCGGACAGGGGTCGAAAAACTGTTTTTT
CDR3: CASSSRTGVEKLFF

V: TRBV29-1
J: TRBJ2-7
D: -
size: few
DNA: TGCAGCGTTGGACACTCCTACGAGCAGTACTTC
CDR3: CSVGHSYEQYF

V: TRBV20-1
J: TRBJ1-6
D: -
size: -
DNA: TGCAGTGCTCAAGACGGGTACAATTCACCCCTCCACTTT
CDR3: CSAQDGYNSPLHF

V: TRBV7-6
J: TRBJ1-1
D: TRBD1
size: many
DNA: TGTGCCAGCAGCGTACAAAGGGACAGTAAGAACACTGAAGCTTTCTTT
CDR3: CASSVQRDSKNTEAFF

V: TRBV20-1
J: TRBJ2-2
D: TRBD1
size: few
DNA: TGCAGTGCTAGAGATGAGGGACAGGGGCACACCGGGGAGCTGTTTTTT
CDR3: CSARDEGQGHTGELFF

V: TRBV7-8
J: TRBJ2-7
D: -
size: -
DNA: TGTGCCAGCAGCTTACTCGGGACTCAGAGCTCCTACGAGCAGTACTTC
CDR3: CASSLLGTQSSYEQYF

V: TRBV7-2
J: TRBJ1-6
D: -
size: -
DNA: TGTGCCAGCAGCCCTCCGCCGACGCCGCCTTATAATTCACCCCTCCACTTT
CDR3: CASSPPPTPPYNSPLHF

V: TRBV6-6
J: TRBJ1-6
D: -
size: -
DNA: TGTGCCAGCAGTTACTCGAGAGGGGTTGATGCTCCGGGAATGGCCCTTTCACCCCTCCACTTT
CDR3: CASSYSRGVDAPGMALSPLHF

V: TRBV6-2/TRBV6-3
J: TRBJ2-2
D: TRBD1
size: few
DNA: TGTGCCAGCAACTACAGGGGGCAGGTCGGGGAGCTGTTTTTT
CDR3: CASNYRGQVGELFF

V: TRBV19
J: TRBJ2-3
D: -
size: few
DNA: TGTGCCAGTATGCGGACTGCTAGCACAGATACGCAGTATTTT
CDR3: CASMRTASTDTQYF

V: TRBV27
J: TRBJ2-3
D: TRBD2
size: few
DNA: TGTGCCAGCAGTCCAATTAGCGGGGCCCAACGCACAGATACGCAGTATTTT
CDR3: CASSPISGAQRTDTQYF

V: TRBV15
J: TRBJ2-5
D: -
size: few
DNA: TGTGCCACCAGCGCCGATGGGGGGCAAGAGACCCAGTACTTC
CDR3: CATSADGGQETQYF

V: TRBV25-1
J: TRBJ2-5
D: -
size: few
DNA: TGTGCCAGCAGGACAGGATTCCAAGAGACCCAGTACTTC
CDR3: CASRTGFQETQYF

V: TRBV28
J: TRBJ1-1
D: -
size: -
DNA: TGTGCCAGCAGTTCCCCTGCCGGGGGCGGGGATCGGACTGAAGCTTTCTTT
CDR3: CASSSPAGGGDRTEAFF

V: TRBV7-4
J: TRBJ2-7
D: -
size: -
DNA: TGTGCCAGCACCCCAAATGACTACGAGCAGTACTTC
CDR3: CASTPNDYEQYF

V: TRBV5-6
J: TRBJ2-2
D: -
size: medium-sized
DNA: TGTGCCAGCAGCTTGGTTCCCACCGGGGAGCTGTTTTTT
CDR3: CASSLVPTGELFF

V: TRBV7-6
J: TRBJ2-7
D: TRBD1
size: -
DNA: TGTGCCAGCAGCTTAGGGTCGGGACAGAACTACGAGCAGTACTTC
CDR3: CASSLGSGQNYEQYF

V: TRBV6-1
J: TRBJ2-1
D: -
size: few
DNA: TGTGCCAGCAGTGAAGAGGATAGCTCCTACAATGAGCAGTTCTTC
CDR3: CASSEEDSSYNEQFF

V: TRBV19
J: TRBJ1-1
D: -
size: many
DNA: TGTGCCAGTAGAGGCGGGCCTCAAGCTTTCTTT
CDR3: CASRGGPQAFF

V: TRBV15
J: TRBJ1-4
D: -
size: -
DNA: TGTGCCACCAGTGGCCCGGACATCGCAACTAATGAAAAACTGTTTTTT
CDR3: CATSGPDIATNEKLFF

V: TRBV4-2
J: TRBJ1-2
D: -
size: -
DNA: TGTGCCAGCAGCCAAGACCCGACGGTATATGGCTACACCTTC
CDR3: CASSQDPTVYGYTF

V: TRBV12-3/TRBV12-4
J: TRBJ2-1
D: -
size: many
DNA: TGTGCCAGCAGTTTTCGGCGGGGTAATGAGCAGTTCTTC
CDR3: CASSFRRGNEQFF

V: TRBV6-1
J: TRBJ2-1
D: -
size: few
DNA: TGTGCCAGCAGTGAACTATCTAGCGTTACCTACAATGAGCAGTTCTTC
CDR3: CASSELSSVTYNEQFF